The sequence of this T cell receptor (beta chain) was determined in a study of Graves' ophthalmopathy and Graves' hyperthyroidism. Worth noting for this clonotype: A read error may be the cause here, since a much bigger clone is one base away.

Clinicians made diagnoses from clinical symptoms, serum thyroxine, TRAb, thyroid ultrasound and orbital computed tomography. This CDR3 has 14 residues. In germline, CDR1 is LNHDA, CDR2 SQIVND (reference sequence). Amplified material comprised TCR beta CDR3 regions derived from RNA transcripts. The first round was an RT-PCR with HTBI primers, and the second round was a multiplex PCR. TCRdb fed the multiplex PCR reads into MiXCR, producing one record per CDR3 protein. The sample records approximately 640,000 distinct CDR3 sequences, roughly two fifths being singletons. The chain combines TRBV19 with TRBJ1-2; D ambiguous. The sequenced material came from peripheral blood. The receptor was isolated from an adult man with Graves' ophthalmopathy. The CDR3 sequence is CASSIARLDYGNTF. CDR3 DNA sequence: TGTGCCAGTAGTATAGCCAGGCTGGACTATGGCAACACCTTC.